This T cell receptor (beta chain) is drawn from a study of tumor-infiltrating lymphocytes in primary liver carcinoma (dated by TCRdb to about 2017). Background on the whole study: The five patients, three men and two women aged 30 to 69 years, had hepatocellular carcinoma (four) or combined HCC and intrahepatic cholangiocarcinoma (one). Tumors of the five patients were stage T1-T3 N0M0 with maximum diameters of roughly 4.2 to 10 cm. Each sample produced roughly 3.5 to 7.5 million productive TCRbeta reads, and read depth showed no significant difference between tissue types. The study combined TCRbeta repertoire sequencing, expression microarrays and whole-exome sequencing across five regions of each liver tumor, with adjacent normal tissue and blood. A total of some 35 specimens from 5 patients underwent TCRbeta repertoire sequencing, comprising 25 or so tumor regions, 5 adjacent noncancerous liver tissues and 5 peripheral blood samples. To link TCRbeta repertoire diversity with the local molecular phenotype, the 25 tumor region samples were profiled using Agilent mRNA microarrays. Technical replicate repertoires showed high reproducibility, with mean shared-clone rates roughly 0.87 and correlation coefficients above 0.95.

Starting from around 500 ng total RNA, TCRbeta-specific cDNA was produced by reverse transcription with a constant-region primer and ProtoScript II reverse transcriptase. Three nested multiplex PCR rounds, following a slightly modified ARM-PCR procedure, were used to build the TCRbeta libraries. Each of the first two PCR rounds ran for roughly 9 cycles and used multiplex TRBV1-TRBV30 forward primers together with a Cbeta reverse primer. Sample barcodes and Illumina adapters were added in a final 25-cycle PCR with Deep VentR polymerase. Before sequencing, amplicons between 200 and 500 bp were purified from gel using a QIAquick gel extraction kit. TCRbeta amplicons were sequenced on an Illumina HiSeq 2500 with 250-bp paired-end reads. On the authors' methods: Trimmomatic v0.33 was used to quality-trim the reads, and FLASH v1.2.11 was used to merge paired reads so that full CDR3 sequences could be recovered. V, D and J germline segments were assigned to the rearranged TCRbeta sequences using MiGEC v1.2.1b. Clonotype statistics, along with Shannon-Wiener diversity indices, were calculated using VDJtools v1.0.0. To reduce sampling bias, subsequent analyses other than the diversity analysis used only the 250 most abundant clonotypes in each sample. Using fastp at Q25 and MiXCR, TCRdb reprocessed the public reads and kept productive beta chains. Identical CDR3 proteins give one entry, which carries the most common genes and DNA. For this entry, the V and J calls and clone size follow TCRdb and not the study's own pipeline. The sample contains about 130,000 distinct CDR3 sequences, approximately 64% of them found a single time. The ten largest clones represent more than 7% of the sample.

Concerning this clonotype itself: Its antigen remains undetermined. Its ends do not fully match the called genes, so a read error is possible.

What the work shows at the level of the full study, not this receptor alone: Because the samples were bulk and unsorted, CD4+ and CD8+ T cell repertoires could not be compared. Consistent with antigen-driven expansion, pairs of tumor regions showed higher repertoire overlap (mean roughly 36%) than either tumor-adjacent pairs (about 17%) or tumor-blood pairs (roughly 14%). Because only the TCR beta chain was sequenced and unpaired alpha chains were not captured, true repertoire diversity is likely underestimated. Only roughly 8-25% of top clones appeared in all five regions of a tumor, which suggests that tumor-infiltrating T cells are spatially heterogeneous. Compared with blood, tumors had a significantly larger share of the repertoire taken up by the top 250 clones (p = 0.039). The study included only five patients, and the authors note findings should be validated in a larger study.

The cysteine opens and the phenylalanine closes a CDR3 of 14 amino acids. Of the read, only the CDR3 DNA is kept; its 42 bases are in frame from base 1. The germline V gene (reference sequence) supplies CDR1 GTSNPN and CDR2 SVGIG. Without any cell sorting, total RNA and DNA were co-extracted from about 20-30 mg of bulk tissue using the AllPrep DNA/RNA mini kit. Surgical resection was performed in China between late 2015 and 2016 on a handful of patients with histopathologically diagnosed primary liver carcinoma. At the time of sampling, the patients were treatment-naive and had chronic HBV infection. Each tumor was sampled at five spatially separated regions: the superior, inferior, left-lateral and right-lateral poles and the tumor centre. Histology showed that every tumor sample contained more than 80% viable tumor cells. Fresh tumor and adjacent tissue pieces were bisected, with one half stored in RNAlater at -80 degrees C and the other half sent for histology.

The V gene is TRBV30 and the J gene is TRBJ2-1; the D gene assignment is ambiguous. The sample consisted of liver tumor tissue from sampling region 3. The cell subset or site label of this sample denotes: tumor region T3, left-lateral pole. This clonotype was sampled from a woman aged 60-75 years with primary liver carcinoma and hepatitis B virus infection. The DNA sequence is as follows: TGTGCCTGGAGTGGGTTCTTTAAGACCAATGGGCAGTTCTTC. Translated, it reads CAWSGFFKTNGQFF.